These 13 T cell receptor beta chains were sequenced from one sample in a study of T cells in localized non-small cell lung cancer (dated by TCRdb to 2018 to 2020). The library was built by means of the immunoSEQ multiplex PCR assay. TCRdb carries this immuneACCESS record with in-frame sequences only. Its versions omit some clonotypes, under half of them owing to an unresolved V gene in the studies checked, with the rest unexplained. A total of fewer than 35,000 clones appear in this sample, approximately 87% of them only once. The top ten hold 4.1% of the sample. Specimen: peripheral blood, collected before any cancer treatment. The source of these receptors is a man aged 35-75 years with stage I lung adenocarcinoma.

This clone occurred once. The rearrangement links TRBV5-4 to TRBJ1-6, with D unresolved. Germline V CDR1 and CDR2: SGHNT, YYREEE (reference sequence). Trimming cost V 2 bases and J 0 bases, with 6 bases left between them. This CDR3 contains 15 residues. In nucleotides, the CDR3 is TGTGCCAGCAGCTTCTCAAGCTCCTATAATTCACCCCTCCACTTT. Its protein product is CASSFSSSYNSPLHF.

This clone appeared a few times. This chain uses TRBV5-1 with TRBJ1-6; D is unclear. Germline CDR1 and CDR2: SGHRS and YFSETQ. The germline V and J ends were trimmed by 1 base and 8 bases, with 7 bases remaining between them. The CDR3 covers 13 residues. This chain's CDR3 is CASSLLQDSPLHF. Here the CDR3 DNA reads TGCGCCAGCAGCTTGCTCCAGGATTCACCCCTCCACTTT.

This clone was recorded a few times. This sequence joins TRBV2 and TRBJ1-1; D call uncertain. V shed 8 bases and J shed 3 bases, with 7 bases lying between them. The CDR3 is 11 residues long. CDR1 SNHLY and CDR2 FYNNEI come from the germline V gene. The CDR3 nucleotides read TGTGCCAGCGCCGGGGACACTGAAGCTTTCTTT. This gives the protein CASAGDTEAFF.

The J gene is TRBJ2-2, the V gene TRBV6-6; D not resolved. Per the germline V gene, CDR1 is MNHNY and CDR2 is SVGAGI (reference sequence). Trimming stripped 6 bases from V and 10 bases from J, with 12 bases between. This CDR3 contains 12 residues. The CDR3 sequence is CASSPKPPELFF. DNA of the CDR3: TGTGCCAGCAGCCCAAAACCGCCGGAGCTGTTTTTT.

The J gene is TRBJ2-7, the V gene TRBV9; D is perhaps TRBD1 (5 bases). Looked up from germline, CDR1 is SGDLS and CDR2 is YYNGEE. V lost 0 bases and J lost 0, with 7 bases in between. This CDR3 has 14 residues. The CDR3 reads CASSVDGASYEQYF. In nucleotides, the CDR3 is TGTGCCAGCAGCGTAGATGGGGCCTCCTACGAGCAGTACTTC.

The chain is built from TRBV6-1 and TRBJ1-5, with unresolved D. CDR1 is MNHNS and CDR2 is SASEGT in the germline V gene. The length of the CDR3 is 10 residues. With 4 bases removed from V and 6 bases from J, the gap between germline ends came to 1 base. CDR3 in amino acids: CASSAQPQHF. The DNA for the CDR3 is TGTGCCAGCAGTGCTCAGCCCCAGCATTTT.

Concerning this clone itself: A read error may produce the germline difference seen at one junction end. The genes are TRBV6-1 and TRBJ2-2; maybe TRBD1 (5 bases). The CDR3 runs to 14 residues. Germline V gene sequence: CDR1 MNHNS, CDR2 SASEGT. The CDR3 reads CASSRAGNAGELFF. CDR3 coding DNA: TGTGCCAGCAGTAGGGCAGGGAACGCCGGGGAGCTGTTTTTT.

The chain employs TRBV18 and TRBJ2-3; D is possibly TRBD1 or TRBD2 (5 bases each). Deletions cut 4 bases from V and 6 bases from J, with 14 bases between. Per the germline V gene, CDR1 is KGHSH and CDR2 is LQKENI. The CDR3 length is 14 residues. CDR3: CASSRTTGADTQYF. As DNA, the CDR3 is TGTGCCAGCTCACGAACGACCGGGGCCGATACGCAGTATTTT.

The chain has TRBV9 and TRBJ2-5; D might be TRBD2 (6 bases). This CDR3 comprises 14 residues. Trimming stripped 4 bases from V and 3 bases from J, with 13 bases between. Germline loops: CDR1 SGDLS, CDR2 YYNGEE. CDR3 DNA sequence: TGTGCCAGCAGCCCCTGGGACTTCAAAGAGACCCAGTACTTC. This sequence encodes CASSPWDFKETQYF.

This clone was counted a single time. This chain uses TRBV19 with TRBJ1-5; the D gene is possibly TRBD1 (5 bases). Germline loops: CDR1 LNHDA, CDR2 SQIVND (reference sequence). V lost 0 bases and J lost 4, with 10 bases in between. The CDR3 spans 15 residues. The CDR3 DNA reads as TGTGCCAGTAGTATAGAATCCAGGGTGAATCAGCCCCAGCATTTT. It is translated as CASSIESRVNQPQHF.

This clone was seen only once. V usage is TRBV30 and J usage is TRBJ2-7; D gene unclear. CDR1 and CDR2 (germline): GTSNPN, SVGIG (reference sequence). The CDR3 runs 13 residues. With 0 bases removed from V and 5 bases from J, the gap between germline ends came to 11 bases. In DNA form, the CDR3 reads TGTGCCTGGAGTGTAACTTTCGTTCACGAGCAGTACTTC. This gives the protein CAWSVTFVHEQYF. The full variable domain, in which reference TRBV30 and TRBJ2-7 provide the parts outside the CDR3, is SQTIHQWPATLVQPVGSPLSLECTVEGTSNPNLYWYRQAAGRGLQLLFYSVGIGQISSEVPQNLSASRPQDRQFILSSKKLLLSDSGFYLCAWSVTFVHEQYFGPGTRLTVT.

This sequence joins TRBV6-1 and TRBJ1-1, with D perhaps TRBD1 (6 bases). The ends were cut back, 6 bases at V and 4 bases at J, with 15 bases in the middle. CDR1 is MNHNS and CDR2 is SASEGT in the germline V gene. The CDR3 consists of 14 residues. In DNA form, the CDR3 reads TGTGCCAGCAGCCAACAGGGAATTGTCACTGAAGCTTTCTTT. It specifies CASSQQGIVTEAFF.

This clone was recorded once. The rearrangement joins TRBV29-1 to TRBJ1-1, with D perhaps TRBD1 (6 bases). The CDR3 spans 14 residues. Germline V lookup: CDR1 SQVTM, CDR2 ANQGSEA. The CDR3 DNA follows: TGCAGTGCAGGGGAGGATAGCTTGAACACTGAAGCTTTCTTT. Translating it yields CSAGEDSLNTEAFF.